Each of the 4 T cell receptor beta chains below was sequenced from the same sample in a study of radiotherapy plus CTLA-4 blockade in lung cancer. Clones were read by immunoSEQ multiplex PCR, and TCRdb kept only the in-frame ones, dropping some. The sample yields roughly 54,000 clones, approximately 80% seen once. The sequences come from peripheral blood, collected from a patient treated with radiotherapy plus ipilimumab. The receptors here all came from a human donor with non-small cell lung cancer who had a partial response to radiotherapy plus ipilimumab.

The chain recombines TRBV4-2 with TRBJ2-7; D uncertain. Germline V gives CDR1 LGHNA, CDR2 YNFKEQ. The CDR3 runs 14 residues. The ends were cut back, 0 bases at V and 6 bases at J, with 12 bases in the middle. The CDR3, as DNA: TGTGCCAGCAGCCAAGAAGTAGCTCCGCTCGAGCAGTACTTC. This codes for CASSQEVAPLEQYF.

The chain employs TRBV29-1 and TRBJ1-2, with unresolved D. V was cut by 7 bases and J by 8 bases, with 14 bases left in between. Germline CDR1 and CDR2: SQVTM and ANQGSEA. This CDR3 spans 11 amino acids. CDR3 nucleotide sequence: TGCAGCGGTTCGAGCCCGGGGGGCTACACCTTC. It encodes CSGSSPGGYTF.

This CDR3 reads CASSQGTGGQETQYF. As DNA, the CDR3 is TGCGCCAGCAGCCAAGGTACCGGGGGCCAAGAGACCCAGTACTTC. V is TRBV4-1 and J is TRBJ2-5, with D possibly TRBD2 on 6 matching bases. The CDR3 runs 15 residues. With 1 base removed from V and 1 base from J, the gap between germline ends came to 10 bases. In germline, CDR1 is MGHRA, CDR2 YSYEKL.

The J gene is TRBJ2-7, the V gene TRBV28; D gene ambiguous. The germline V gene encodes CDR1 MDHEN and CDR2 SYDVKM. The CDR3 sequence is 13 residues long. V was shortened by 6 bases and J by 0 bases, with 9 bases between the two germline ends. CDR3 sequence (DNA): TGTGCCAGCAGCGGCAGGAACTCCTACGAGCAGTACTTC. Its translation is CASSGRNSYEQYF. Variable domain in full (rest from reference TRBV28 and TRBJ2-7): DVKVTQSSRYLVKRTGEKVFLECVQDMDHENMFWYRQDPGLGLRLIYFSYDVKMKEKGDIPEGYSVSREKKERFSLILESASTNQTSMYLCASSGRNSYEQYFGPGTRLTVT.